The TCR beta chain described here comes from a study of T cell responses to AZD1222 COVID-19 vaccine. Study-level points and caveats: Variant regions that are unmutated are reportedly the target of nearly half of spike-specific TCRs.

Researchers grouped second doses given at about 4 or about 12 weeks into one pool. Looked up from germline, CDR1 is PRHDT and CDR2 is FYEKMQ (reference sequence). V gave up 3 bases and J gave up 10 bases, with 13 bases separating them. The CDR3 has 14 residues. As for this clone: The antigen is unknown.

The repertoire was sequenced with immunoSEQ multiplex PCR; TCRdb's copy has only in-frame clones and lacks some. The repertoire holds over 150,000 clones, with approximately 93% as singletons. The J gene is TRBJ1-6, the V gene TRBV13, with a weak D call TRBD1 (5 bases). Sequences were derived from peripheral blood, sampled 28 days after the second AZD1222 dose. This TCR was recovered from an adult who received the AZD1222 COVID-19 vaccine. Here the CDR3 DNA reads TGTGCCAGCAGCTTGGGGAGGGGTCGATCACCCCTCCACTTT. This gives the protein CASSLGRGRSPLHF.